This entry is about one TCR beta chain. This is likely a read error, given that the CDR3 carries no conserved phenylalanine or tryptophan at its end. This sample is drawn from a study of tumor and adjacent non-tumor tissue in lung cancer. Study-level information: Samples averaged about 4.3 million productive TCRbeta reads each.

The template was RNA from unsorted bulk tissue. This non-tumor lung sample came from over 3 cm beyond the tumor edge. V gave up 6 bases and J gave up 4 bases; unmatched junction bases: 4. The CDR3 totals 14 residues. Germline V gene data show CDR1 as MDHEN and CDR2 as SYDVKM. A modified ARM-PCR protocol with three rounds of nested PCR amplified TCRbeta. TCRdb reprocessed the multiplex PCR reads with MiXCR, giving one entry per CDR3 protein. There are more than 45,000 distinct CDR3 sequences in the sample; 74% occur only once, and 20% to 25% lies in the top ten. Sequencing input: distant non-tumor lung tissue. This clonotype was obtained from a woman aged 60 to 75 with non-small cell lung cancer. The chain combines TRBV28 with TRBJ2-1; 9 bases are shared with TRBD1. The CDR3 spells CASSRTGEYNEQFI. CDR3 sequence (DNA): TGTGCCAGCAGCCGGACAGGGGAATACAATGAGCAGTTCATC.